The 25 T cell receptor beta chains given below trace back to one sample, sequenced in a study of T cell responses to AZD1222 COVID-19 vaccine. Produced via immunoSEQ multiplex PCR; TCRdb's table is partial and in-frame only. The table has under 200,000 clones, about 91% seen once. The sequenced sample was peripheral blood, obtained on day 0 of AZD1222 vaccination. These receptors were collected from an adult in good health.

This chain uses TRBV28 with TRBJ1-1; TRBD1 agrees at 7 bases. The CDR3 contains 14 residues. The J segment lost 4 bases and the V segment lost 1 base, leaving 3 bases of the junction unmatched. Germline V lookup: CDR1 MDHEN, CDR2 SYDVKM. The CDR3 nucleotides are TGTGCCAGCAGTTTATTAGGGGGCTTCACTGAAGCTTTCTTT. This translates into CASSLLGGFTEAFF.

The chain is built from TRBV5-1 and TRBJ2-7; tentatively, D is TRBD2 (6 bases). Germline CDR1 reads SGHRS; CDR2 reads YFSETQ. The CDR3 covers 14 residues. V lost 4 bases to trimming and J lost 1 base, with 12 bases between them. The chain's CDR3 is CASSGVGGSYEQYF. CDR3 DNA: TGCGCCAGCAGCGGCGTGGGGGGTTCCTACGAGCAGTACTTC.

For the CDR3, the DNA is TGTGCCAGCAGTGAATTGAGGGGGGACGAAAAACTGTTTTTT. Translated, it gives CASSELRGDEKLFF. The chain employs TRBV25-1 and TRBJ1-4; TRBD1 might be the D (6 bases). The CDR3 runs 14 residues. Germline CDR1 and CDR2: MGHDK and SYGVNS. V lost 1 base and J 8 bases, leaving 11 bases between the germline ends.

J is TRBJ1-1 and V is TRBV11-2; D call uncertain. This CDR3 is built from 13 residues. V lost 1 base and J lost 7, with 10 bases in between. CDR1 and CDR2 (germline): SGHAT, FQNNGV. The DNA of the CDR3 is TGTGCCAGCAGCTTAGCTCCCCCCAATGAAGCTTTCTTT. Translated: CASSLAPPNEAFF.

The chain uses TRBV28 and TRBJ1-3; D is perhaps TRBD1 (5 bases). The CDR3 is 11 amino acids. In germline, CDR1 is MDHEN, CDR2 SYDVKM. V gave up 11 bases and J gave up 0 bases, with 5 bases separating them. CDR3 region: CAGGSGNTIYF. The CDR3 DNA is TGTGCCGGGGGCTCTGGAAACACCATATATTTT.

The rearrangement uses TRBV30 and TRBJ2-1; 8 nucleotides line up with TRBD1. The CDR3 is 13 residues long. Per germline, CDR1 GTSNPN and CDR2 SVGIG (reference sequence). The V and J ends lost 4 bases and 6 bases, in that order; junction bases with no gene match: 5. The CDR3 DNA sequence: TGTGCCTGGACAGGGGGCAATGGCAATGAGCAGTTCTTC. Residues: CAWTGGNGNEQFF. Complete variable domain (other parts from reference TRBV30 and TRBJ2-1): SQTIHQWPATLVQPVGSPLSLECTVEGTSNPNLYWYRQAAGRGLQLLFYSVGIGQISSEVPQNLSASRPQDRQFILSSKKLLLSDSGFYLCAWTGGNGNEQFFGPGTRLTVL.

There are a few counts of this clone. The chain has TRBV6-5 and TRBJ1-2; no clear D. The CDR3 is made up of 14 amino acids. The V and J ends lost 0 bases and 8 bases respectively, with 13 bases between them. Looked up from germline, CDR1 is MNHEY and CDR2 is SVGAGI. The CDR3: CASSYSRTGEGYTF. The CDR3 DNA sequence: TGTGCCAGCAGTTACTCGAGGACGGGCGAGGGCTACACCTTC.

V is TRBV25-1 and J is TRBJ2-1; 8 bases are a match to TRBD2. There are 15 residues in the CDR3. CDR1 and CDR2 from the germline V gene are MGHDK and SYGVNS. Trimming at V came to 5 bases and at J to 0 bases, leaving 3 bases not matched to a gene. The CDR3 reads CASSISGSSYNEQFF. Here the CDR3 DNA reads TGTGCCAGCAGTATCAGCGGGAGCTCCTACAATGAGCAGTTCTTC. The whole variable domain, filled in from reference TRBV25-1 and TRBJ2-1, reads EADIYQTPRYLVIGTGKKITLECSQTMGHDKMYWYQQDPGMELHLIHYSYGVNSTEKGDLSSESTVSRIRTEHFPLTLESARPSHTSQYLCASSISGSSYNEQFFGPGTRLTVL.

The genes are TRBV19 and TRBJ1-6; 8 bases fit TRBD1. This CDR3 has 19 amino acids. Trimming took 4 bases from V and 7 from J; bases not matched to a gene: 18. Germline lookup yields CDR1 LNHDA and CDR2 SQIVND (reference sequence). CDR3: CASSRTRPGGHGPNSPLHF. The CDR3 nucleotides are TGTGCCAGTAGTAGGACCCGGCCAGGGGGCCATGGCCCGAATTCACCCCTCCACTTT.

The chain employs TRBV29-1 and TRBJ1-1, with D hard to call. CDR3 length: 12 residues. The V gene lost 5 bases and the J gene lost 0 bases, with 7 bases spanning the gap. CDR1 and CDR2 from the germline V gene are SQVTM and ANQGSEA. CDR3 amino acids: CSVQVVNTEAFF. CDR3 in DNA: TGCAGCGTTCAGGTGGTGAACACTGAAGCTTTCTTT.

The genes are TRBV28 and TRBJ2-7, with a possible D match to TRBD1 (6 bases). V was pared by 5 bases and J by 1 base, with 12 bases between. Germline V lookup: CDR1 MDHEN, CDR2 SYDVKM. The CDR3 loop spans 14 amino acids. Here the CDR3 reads CASSAPGQSYEQYF. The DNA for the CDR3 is TGTGCCAGCAGTGCCCCGGGACAATCCTACGAGCAGTACTTC.

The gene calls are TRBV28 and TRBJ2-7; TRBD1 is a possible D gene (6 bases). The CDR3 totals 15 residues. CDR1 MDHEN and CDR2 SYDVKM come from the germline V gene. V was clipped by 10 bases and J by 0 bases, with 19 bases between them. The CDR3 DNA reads TGTGCCATCAGCAGCCGACAGGCGAGCTCCTACGAGCAGTACTTC. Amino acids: CAISSRQASSYEQYF.

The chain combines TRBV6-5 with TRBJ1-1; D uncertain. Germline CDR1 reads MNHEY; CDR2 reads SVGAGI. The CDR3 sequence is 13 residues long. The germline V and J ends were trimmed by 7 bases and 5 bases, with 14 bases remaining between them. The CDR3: CASNQNAVTEAFF. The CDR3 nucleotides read TGTGCCAGCAACCAAAACGCAGTGACTGAAGCTTTCTTT.

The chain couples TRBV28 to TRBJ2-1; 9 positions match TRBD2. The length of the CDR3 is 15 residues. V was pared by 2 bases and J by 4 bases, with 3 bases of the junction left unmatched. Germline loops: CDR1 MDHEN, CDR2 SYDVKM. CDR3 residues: CASSLGLAGYNEQFF. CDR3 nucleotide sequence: TGTGCCAGCAGTTTAGGTCTAGCGGGGTACAATGAGCAGTTCTTC.

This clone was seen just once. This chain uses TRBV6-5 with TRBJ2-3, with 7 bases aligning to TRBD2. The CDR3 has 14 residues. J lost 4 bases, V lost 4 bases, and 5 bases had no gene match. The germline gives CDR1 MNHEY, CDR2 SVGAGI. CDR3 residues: CASSSNGLADTQYF. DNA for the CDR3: TGTGCCAGCAGTTCCAACGGACTAGCAGATACGCAGTATTTT.

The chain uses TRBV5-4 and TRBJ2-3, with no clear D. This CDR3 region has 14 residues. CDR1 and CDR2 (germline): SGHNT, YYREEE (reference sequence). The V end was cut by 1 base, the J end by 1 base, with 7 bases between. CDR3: CASSLLGGTDTQYF. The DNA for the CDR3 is TGTGCCAGCAGCTTGCTTGGGGGCACAGATACGCAGTATTTT.

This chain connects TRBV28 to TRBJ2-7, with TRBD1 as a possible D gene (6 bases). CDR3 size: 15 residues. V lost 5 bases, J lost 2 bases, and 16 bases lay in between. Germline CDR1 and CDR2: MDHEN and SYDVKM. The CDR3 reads CASSPWTVVPYEQYF. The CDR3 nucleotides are TGTGCCAGCAGTCCGTGGACAGTGGTTCCCTACGAGCAGTACTTC.

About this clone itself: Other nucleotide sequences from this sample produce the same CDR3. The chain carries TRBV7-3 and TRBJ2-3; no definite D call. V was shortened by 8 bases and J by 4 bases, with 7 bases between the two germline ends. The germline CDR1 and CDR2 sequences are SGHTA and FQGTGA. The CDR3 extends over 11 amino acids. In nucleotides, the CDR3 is TGTGCCAGCTCTGCCGCAGATACGCAGTATTTT. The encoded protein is CASSAADTQYF.

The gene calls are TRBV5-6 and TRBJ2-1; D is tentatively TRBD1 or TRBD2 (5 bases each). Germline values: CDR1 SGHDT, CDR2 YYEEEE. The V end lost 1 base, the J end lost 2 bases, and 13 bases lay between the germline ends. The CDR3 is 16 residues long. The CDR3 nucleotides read TGTGCCAGCAGCTTGTGGGGGTTAGGCGCCTACAATGAGCAGTTCTTC. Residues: CASSLWGLGAYNEQFF.

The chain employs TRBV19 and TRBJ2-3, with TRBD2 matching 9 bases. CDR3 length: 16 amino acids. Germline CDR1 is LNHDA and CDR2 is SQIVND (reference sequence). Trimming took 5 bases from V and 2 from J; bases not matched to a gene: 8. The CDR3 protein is CASSPTLAGFTDTQYF. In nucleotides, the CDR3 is TGTGCCAGTAGTCCGACCCTAGCGGGATTCACAGATACGCAGTATTTT.

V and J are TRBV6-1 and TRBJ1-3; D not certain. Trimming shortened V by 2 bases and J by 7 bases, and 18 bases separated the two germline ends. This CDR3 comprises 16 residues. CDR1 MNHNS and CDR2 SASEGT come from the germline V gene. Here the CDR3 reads CASSENRVGLGNTIYF. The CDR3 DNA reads TGTGCCAGCAGTGAAAATCGGGTCGGACTCGGGAACACCATATATTTT.

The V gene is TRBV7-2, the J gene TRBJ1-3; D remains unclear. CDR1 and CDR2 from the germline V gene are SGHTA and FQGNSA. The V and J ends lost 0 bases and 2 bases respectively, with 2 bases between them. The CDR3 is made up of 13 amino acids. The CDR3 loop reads CASSLAAGNTIYF. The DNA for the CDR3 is TGTGCCAGCAGCTTAGCGGCTGGAAACACCATATATTTT.

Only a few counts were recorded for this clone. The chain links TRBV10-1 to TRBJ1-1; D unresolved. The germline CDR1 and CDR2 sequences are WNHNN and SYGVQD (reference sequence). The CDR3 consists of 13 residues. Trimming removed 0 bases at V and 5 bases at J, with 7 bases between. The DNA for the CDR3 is TGCGCCAGCAGTGAGTCGGGTCAGACTGAAGCTTTCTTT. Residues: CASSESGQTEAFF.

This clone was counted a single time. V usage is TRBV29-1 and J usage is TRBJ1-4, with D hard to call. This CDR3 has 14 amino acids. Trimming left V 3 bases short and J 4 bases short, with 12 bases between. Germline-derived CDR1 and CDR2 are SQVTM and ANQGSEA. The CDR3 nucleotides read TGCAGCGTTGAGACGGTCGGGAGTAATGAAAAACTGTTTTTT. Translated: CSVETVGSNEKLFF.

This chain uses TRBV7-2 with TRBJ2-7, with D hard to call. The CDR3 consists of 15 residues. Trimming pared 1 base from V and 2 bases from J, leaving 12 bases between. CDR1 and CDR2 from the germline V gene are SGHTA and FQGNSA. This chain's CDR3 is CASSLGTAWAYEQYF. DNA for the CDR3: TGTGCCAGCAGCTTAGGGACGGCCTGGGCCTACGAGCAGTACTTC.